This T cell receptor beta chain was identified during a study of HIV-infected patients and healthy controls (dated by TCRdb to between 2013 and 2015). A note on the overall study: After three months of therapy, CD4 counts in about 85% of the 16 patients increased to a modest but significant degree while remaining below normal ranges. The CD4:CD8 ratio rose slightly, whereas CD8 counts showed no consistent shift during early therapy. An undetectable viral load was attained by 11 of 16 patients by the second bleed and by all patients after a further year of therapy. Relative to controls, total CDR3 counts per chain did not differ significantly, and patients lacked overall T-cell lymphocytopenia. The study tested whether deep TCR repertoire sequencing of HIV patients' small blood samples could capture immune perturbation and reconstitution.

What the authors observed across the whole study: Sequencing depth was restricted by the use of whole blood, which also prevented the dynamics of distinct T-cell subpopulations from being separated. Alpha-chain CDR3s from MAIT cells appeared at high frequency in healthy controls but were severely depleted in HIV+ repertoires. Processing included only sixteen HIV-infected individuals, and this was regarded by the authors as a major limit on how widely the findings apply. Healthy controls shared more CDR3s between individuals than HIV+ patients, by Jaccard index and by count of highly shared sequences. Pairing of alpha and beta chains was not determined in the samples. HLA typing of donors was not performed in the study. The study cohorts differed slightly in age and sex profile, but those differences did not account for the observed differences in diversity. Compared with controls, HIV-infected patients showed significantly different mean usage of eight alpha and eight beta V genes. In size-matched repertoire data, the apparent post-therapy recovery of the Gini index in HIV-infected patients was not replicated. Roughly threefold more distinct CDR3s and higher Shannon diversity were observed in healthy control repertoires than in untreated HIV+ repertoires. HIV-infected repertoires had significantly higher mean Gini indices than controls, possibly reflecting oligoclonality. During therapy, a significant decrease in frequency was seen for HIV-associated CDR3s, whereas no significant change was found for CMV-associated CDR3s, although most of them became more frequent. Unequal numbers of distinct sequences between patients and controls complicated comparisons, and size-matching overweighted rare events from HIV-infected data.

CDR1 and CDR2, looked up from the germline V gene, are KGHSH and LQKENI. CDR3 length: 12 amino acids, cysteine to phenylalanine. The kept DNA is CDR3 alone, 36 bases in frame from the first base. This clonotype has just a few counts. Which antigen it targets is not known. This may be a read error: a much more frequent sequence differs by one nucleotide. Reverse transcription of approximately 500 ng RNA was performed with SuperScript III using primers directed against the alpha and beta constant regions. Separate alpha and beta chain libraries were made by chain-specific third strand synthesis with multiplexing indices. The protocol used a single primer pair to amplify all rearrangements within a chain, which avoided primer bias, and attached molecular barcodes to each cDNA molecule. Purified cDNA was ligated with T4 RNA Ligase 1 onto a 5' RACE adapter bearing a random hexamer and the SP2 sequencing primer site. Second strand synthesis was performed with Phusion polymerase and primed from the SP2 site, and slow temperature ramps were applied to favor optimal annealing. The 12-nucleotide barcode on each molecule comprised two random hexamer sequences, both introduced before amplification and concatenated. An amplification PCR of around 25 cycles with P5s and P7 primers came after a short first PCR that had added P5 and P7 adapter elements plus a second index. A total of 25 to 30 PCR cycles were applied to the libraries, which were quantified on a Qubit, sized on a Bioanalyzer, and diluted to about 3.7 nM. Sequencing of the normalized libraries was done on an Illumina MiSeq using 2 x 250 paired-end kits. MinElute columns were the means by which the reverse transcription reactions were cleaned up, and the reactions were eluted into 10 ul Tris-Cl. The adapter ligations were run for around 23 hours at 16 degrees C, and AMPure XP beads at a 1:1 ratio were afterwards used to clean them. As for how the authors treated the data: A modified Decombinator processed the demultiplexed FASTQ files and output V, J, insert and barcode information. Sequences that shared a barcode but differed from the dominant sequence were discarded as errors, and original cDNA molecules were estimated by counting barcodes clustered at Levenshtein distance 3. For downstream analyses, the R packages ineq, vegan, igraph and RCytoscape were used, along with IMGT nomenclature and CDR3 definitions. V gene usage was calculated across distinct sequences, with every TCR tallied a single time to avoid skew from clonal expansion. Unique CDR3 amino acid sequences within a donor were connected in similarity networks whenever two sequences differed by a single Levenshtein edit. The authors compiled published HIV-specific CDR3s (more than 90 alpha, more than 650 beta) and CMV-specific CDR3s (about 14 alpha, a few hundred beta) and searched for them in the repertoires. Lower sequence numbers were not the cause of the decreased diversity in patients, as random subsampling to size-matched repertoires showed. TCRdb reworked the public reads: Q25 trimming with fastp, MiXCR clone assembly, productive beta chains retained. CDR3 protein duplicates are merged, each entry listing the most common genes and DNA. Clone size and V and J calls follow TCRdb, not the original study. The sample table records approximately 7,600 distinct CDR3 sequences; over 8% of these occur just once. The ten most abundant clones make up around 20% of the sample.

Whole blood was used without fractionating the cells, so the repertoire represented all peripheral T cells without sorting. For RNA extraction, around 2.5 ml of peripheral blood was drawn into Tempus tubes. The study enrolled HIV-infected adults who had not yet received antiretroviral therapy and were about to begin treatment, and it processed the first sixteen eligible patients. Treatment interruptions were among the grounds for excluding patients from enrollment, as were febrile or AIDS-related illness, tumors, hepatitis B or C coinfection, immunomodulatory therapy and recent vaccination. The TURBO-DNase kit was used to remove leftover genomic DNA, and GLOBINclear was used to deplete globin mRNA. Pretreatment blood was drawn from HIV-infected patients immediately prior to the initiation of antiretroviral therapy.

The sequence was obtained from an adult with HIV infection. The V and J genes are TRBV18 and TRBJ2-1, with an unclear D gene assignment. The material sequenced was blood, taken before antiretroviral therapy. The nucleotides read TGTGTCAGCTCACAAGGTCCCAATGAGCAGTTCTTC. Its protein product is CVSSQGPNEQFF. With all but the CDR3 taken from the reference TRBV18 and TRBJ2-1 genes, the full variable domain is: NAGVMQNPRHLVRRRGQEARLRCSPMKGHSHVYWYRQLPEEGLKFMVYLQKENIIDESGMPKERFSAEFPKEGPSILRIQQVVRGDSAAYFCVSSQGPNEQFFGPGTRLTVL.